The 19 T cell receptor beta chains listed next were all sequenced from one sample in a study of control samples from healthy donors and cancer patients. Profiled with immunoSEQ multiplex PCR; TCRdb holds only in-frame clones, not every one. The table lists 150,000 to 200,000 clones, around 88% of them singletons. Sample: blood. The receptors here all came from a woman in her 30s in good health.

V and J are TRBV7-9 and TRBJ1-6; D call uncertain. V gave up 2 bases and J gave up 7 bases, with 9 bases separating them. The CDR3 runs to 14 residues. Per germline, CDR1 SEHNR and CDR2 FQNEAQ (reference sequence). The CDR3 nucleotides read TGTGCCAGCAGCTTAAGCATTCCCAATTCACCCCTCCACTTT. As protein: CASSLSIPNSPLHF.

This clone appeared a single time. The chain links TRBV4-2 to TRBJ2-7; D gene unclear. The germline V gene has CDR1 LGHNA and CDR2 YNFKEQ. CDR3 size: 13 residues. V lost 1 base, J lost 3 bases, and 7 bases lay in between. CDR3 residues: CASSQGAGYEQYF. The CDR3 DNA follows: TGTGCCAGCAGCCAAGGGGCAGGCTACGAGCAGTACTTC.

The V call is TRBV15, the J call TRBJ2-1; 13 bases match TRBD2. From germline, CDR1 is LNHNV and CDR2 YYDKDF (reference sequence). Trimming at V came to 0 bases and at J to 4 bases, leaving 12 bases not matched to a gene. The CDR3 extends over 20 amino acids. The chain's CDR3 is CATSRDMRTKGLAGYNEQFF. In DNA, the CDR3 is TGTGCCACCAGCAGAGATATGAGGACCAAGGGACTAGCGGGGTACAATGAGCAGTTCTTC.

Details on this clone: Sequence at one end of the junction differs from germline and may be a read error. The chain has TRBV7-8 and TRBJ1-5, with D perhaps TRBD1 (6 bases). The CDR3 has 15 residues. Per germline, CDR1 SGHVS and CDR2 FQNEAQ. CDR3 in amino acids: CASSLVGGSDQSQHF. In DNA, the CDR3 is TGTGCCAGCAGCTTAGTTGGGGGCAGCGATCAGTCCCAGCATTTT. The full variable domain, rest sourced from reference TRBV7-8 and TRBJ1-5, is GAGVSQSPRYKVAKRGQDVALRCDPISGHVSLFWYQQALGQGPEFLTYFQNEAQLDKSGLPSDRFFAERPEGSVSTLKIQRTQQEDSAVYLCASSLVGGSDQSQHFGDGTRLSIL.

The chain is built from TRBV19 and TRBJ2-2; no clear D gene. The CDR3 sequence is 14 residues long. Per the germline V gene, CDR1 is LNHDA and CDR2 is SQIVND (reference sequence). Trimming shortened V by 1 base and J by 2 bases, and 5 bases separated the two germline ends. In DNA, the CDR3 is TGTGCCAGTAGTATAGCAGCCAACACCGGGGAGCTGTTTTTT. This codes for CASSIAANTGELFF.

This clone was recorded only once. This chain links TRBV4-2 with TRBJ2-5, with 7 bases matching TRBD2. V was clipped by 1 base and J by 7 bases; unmatched bases: 12. In germline, CDR1 is LGHNA, CDR2 YNFKEQ. CDR3 length: 16 amino acids. The DNA for the CDR3 is TGTGCCAGCAGCCAAGGATTGGCAGCGGGCGGGGGGACCCAGTACTTC. Its translation: CASSQGLAAGGGTQYF.

The chain has TRBV5-1 and TRBJ2-3, with TRBD2 matching over 12 bases. Losses at the gene ends were 4 bases for V and 1 base for J; bases not matched to a gene: 7. The CDR3 is 17 residues long. Germline V lookup: CDR1 SGHRS, CDR2 YFSETQ. CDR3 bases: TGCGCCAGCAGCGGGGGACTAGCGGGTTTGGGCACAGATACGCAGTATTTT. Translation: CASSGGLAGLGTDTQYF. Together with reference TRBV5-1 and TRBJ2-3, the CDR3 gives the full variable domain: KAGVTQTPRYLIKTRGQQVTLSCSPISGHRSVSWYQQTPGQGLQFLFEYFSETQRNKGNFPGRFSGRQFSNSRSEMNVSTLELGDSALYLCASSGGLAGLGTDTQYFGPGTRLTVL.

This clone was detected only once. V is TRBV10-3 and J is TRBJ1-5, with D hard to call. V was pared by 4 bases and J by 2 bases, with 15 bases between. From germline, CDR1 is ENHRY and CDR2 SYGVKD. The CDR3 extends over 16 amino acids. CDR3 residues: CAISGTAASGNQPQHF. Written as DNA, the CDR3 is TGTGCCATCAGTGGAACCGCGGCCAGCGGCAATCAGCCCCAGCATTTT.

This chain uses TRBV29-1 with TRBJ2-7; D is possibly TRBD2 (5 bases). Germline lookup yields CDR1 SQVTM and CDR2 ANQGSEA. Trimming took off 6 bases at V and 7 bases at J, with 19 bases between the two ends. This CDR3 is 13 amino acids long. CDR3 region: CSVVNQARGEQYF. The CDR3 DNA sequence: TGCAGCGTAGTCAACCAAGCACGCGGGGAGCAGTACTTC.

The rearrangement links TRBV3-1 (or the pseudogene TRBV3-2) to TRBJ1-5; the D is unclear. The CDR3 contains 13 residues. V was trimmed by 0 bases and J by 7 bases, leaving 7 bases between them. CDR1 is LGHDT and CDR2 is YNNKEL in the germline V gene (reference sequence). The CDR3 loop reads CASSQDVKQPQHF. The CDR3 nucleotides read TGTGCCAGCAGCCAAGATGTGAAGCAGCCCCAGCATTTT.

This rearrangement joins TRBV18 to TRBJ2-7; 9 nucleotides line up with TRBD2. Germline V gives CDR1 KGHSH, CDR2 LQKENI. The CDR3 covers 14 residues. The V segment lost 2 bases and the J segment 7 bases; nucleotides outside the gene matches: 6. In DNA form, the CDR3 reads TGTGCCAGCTCACCAGGGACTAGCTCGCGAGAGCAGTACTTC. Protein product: CASSPGTSSREQYF.

This clone was seen a single time. This chain connects TRBV20-1 to TRBJ2-3; no clear D. With 3 bases removed from V and 1 base from J, the gap between germline ends came to 8 bases. The CDR3 sequence is 13 residues long. Germline CDR1 reads DFQATT; CDR2 reads SNEGSKA (reference sequence). For the CDR3, the DNA is TGCAGTGCTAGTAAGGCGGGCACAGATACGCAGTATTTT. Its protein product is CSASKAGTDTQYF.

This chain uses TRBV5-1 with TRBJ2-1, with 9 bases identical to TRBD2. Germline trimming cut 2 bases from V and 10 bases from J; bases unmatched to any gene: 10. CDR1 SGHRS and CDR2 YFSETQ come from the germline V gene. The CDR3 contains 15 residues. DNA for the CDR3: TGCGCCAGCAGCTTAACAGCGGGGGGCCAGGGAGAGCAGTTCTTC. This translates into CASSLTAGGQGEQFF. The entire variable domain, with the rest obtained from reference TRBV5-1 and TRBJ2-1, is as follows: KAGVTQTPRYLIKTRGQQVTLSCSPISGHRSVSWYQQTPGQGLQFLFEYFSETQRNKGNFPGRFSGRQFSNSRSEMNVSTLELGDSALYLCASSLTAGGQGEQFFGPGTRLTVL.

About this clone: Other DNA sequences in the same sample also yield this CDR3. V and J are TRBV2 and TRBJ1-1, with D possibly TRBD1 on 6 matching bases. The germline gives CDR1 SNHLY, CDR2 FYNNEI. Trimming removed 4 bases from V and 2 bases from J, with 8 bases in between. This CDR3 is built from 13 residues. The CDR3 DNA follows: TGTGCCAGCAGTGTACAGGGAAACACTGAAGCTTTCTTT. Translated: CASSVQGNTEAFF.

Note on this clone: The identical CDR3 is also encoded by other nucleotide sequences in the sample. The CDR3 loop is CASSLSNRLGTEAFF. The CDR3 region has the DNA TGTGCCAGCAGCTTATCGAACCGCCTGGGCACTGAAGCTTTCTTT. The rearrangement joins TRBV7-2 to TRBJ1-1; D is unresolved. The germline V gene has CDR1 SGHTA and CDR2 FQGNSA. The germline V and J ends were trimmed by 2 bases and 4 bases, with 14 bases remaining between them. The CDR3 is 15 amino acids.

The chain is built from TRBV9 and TRBJ1-5; TRBD1 matches 7 bases. Germline V gene lookup returns CDR1 SGDLS and CDR2 YYNGEE. The CDR3 is made up of 14 amino acids. The ends lost 3 bases at V and 2 bases at J; junction bases unmatched: 2. CDR3 residues: CASSAGQGNQPQHF. CDR3 DNA sequence: TGTGCCAGCAGCGCCGGACAGGGCAATCAGCCCCAGCATTTT.

This clone was observed once. The chain has TRBV9 and TRBJ2-1; 9 bases map to TRBD1. The CDR3 extends over 14 amino acids. The germline gives CDR1 SGDLS, CDR2 YYNGEE. The V and J ends lost 3 bases and 12 bases, in that order; junction bases with no gene match: 10. The CDR3 sequence: CASSGQGEYFGQFF. CDR3 nucleotides: TGTGCCAGCAGCGGACAGGGGGAGTATTTTGGGCAGTTCTTC.

The chain employs TRBV9 and TRBJ1-3; D unresolved. Trimming took 6 bases from V and 4 from J, leaving 14 bases between them. CDR1 is SGDLS, CDR2 YYNGEE, per germline. The CDR3 is made up of 14 amino acids. CDR3 region: CASTEGLLGNTIYF. The CDR3, as DNA: TGTGCCAGCACGGAGGGTCTCCTCGGAAACACCATATATTTT.

The chain joins TRBV11-2 to TRBJ2-7, with TRBD2 identical over 7 bases. V dropped 5 bases and J dropped 1; count of bases not matched to a gene: 11. This CDR3 is 16 amino acids long. Looked up from germline, CDR1 is SGHAT and CDR2 is FQNNGV. CDR3 amino acids: CASSPLRREGSYEQYF. The CDR3 DNA sequence: TGTGCCAGCAGCCCGCTTCGGAGGGAGGGGTCCTACGAGCAGTACTTC.